The 10 T cell receptor beta chains presented below share a single source sample, sequenced in a study of blood T cell repertoires in COVID-19. Sequenced by immunoSEQ multiplex PCR; TCRdb stores in-frame clones only, minus some. The sample shows approximately 440,000 clones, about 91% of them seen only once. The sample comprised peripheral blood. Source of these receptors: a woman in her fifties or sixties with COVID-19, enrolled during active disease.

The chain joins TRBV7-9 to TRBJ1-4; tentatively, D is TRBD1 (5 bases). Germline assignment: CDR1 SEHNR and CDR2 FQNEAQ (reference sequence). V was shortened by 5 bases and J by 6 bases, with 13 bases between the two germline ends. This CDR3 has 14 residues. CDR3 amino acids: CASSPSGGDEKLFF. CDR3 nucleotide sequence: TGTGCCAGCAGCCCGTCCGGGGGGGATGAAAAACTGTTTTTT. Complete variable domain (other parts from reference TRBV7-9 and TRBJ1-4): DTGVSQNPRHKITKRGQNVTFRCDPISEHNRLYWYRQTLGQGPEFLTYFQNEAQLEKSRLLSDRFSAERPKGSFSTLEIQRTEQGDSAMYLCASSPSGGDEKLFFGSGTQLSVL.

This clone was recorded only once. J is TRBJ2-3 and V is TRBV18; tentatively, D is TRBD2 (5 bases). Trimming stripped 3 bases from V and 6 bases from J, with 10 bases between. Germline values: CDR1 KGHSH, CDR2 LQKENI. This CDR3 region has 13 residues. Here the CDR3 reads CASSPPSLDTQYF. The DNA for the CDR3 is TGTGCCAGCTCACCCCCTAGCTTGGATACGCAGTATTTT.

The J gene is TRBJ2-6, the V gene TRBV9; possibly TRBD1 for D (6 bases). The V and J ends lost 4 bases and 4 bases respectively, with 18 bases between them. The CDR3 covers 17 residues. Germline values: CDR1 SGDLS, CDR2 YYNGEE. CDR3 in DNA: TGTGCCAGCAGCTCATCCGGGACATTAACAGGGGCCAACGTCCTGACTTTC. Residues: CASSSSGTLTGANVLTF.

This chain uses TRBV12-3 or TRBV12-4 with TRBJ1-2; perhaps TRBD1 as D (6 bases). CDR3 size: 12 residues. The V gene lost 4 bases and the J gene lost 3 bases, with 6 bases spanning the gap. CDR3 in amino acids: CASSSGDYGYTF. CDR3 nucleotide sequence: TGTGCCAGCAGTTCAGGGGACTATGGCTACACCTTC.

The rearrangement links TRBV18 to TRBJ1-3; 7 nucleotides align to TRBD1. This CDR3 comprises 17 residues. The germline V gene encodes CDR1 KGHSH and CDR2 LQKENI. The trim removed 6 bases at V and 2 bases at J, leaving 13 bases unmatched. The CDR3 sequence is CASSSDPTGVAGNTIYF. The CDR3 DNA reads as TGTGCCAGCTCTAGCGACCCTACAGGGGTGGCTGGAAACACCATATATTTT.

This chain connects TRBV5-5 to TRBJ2-6; D might be TRBD1 (5 bases). V was cut by 4 bases and J by 1 base, with 12 bases left in between. Germline V gene sequence: CDR1 SGHKS, CDR2 YYEKEE (reference sequence). This CDR3 is 16 amino acids long. CDR3 region: CASSVGAVSGANVLTF. The CDR3 DNA is TGTGCCAGCAGCGTTGGGGCCGTGTCTGGGGCCAACGTCCTGACTTTC.

The V gene is TRBV28, the J gene TRBJ2-4, with 8 bases lining up with TRBD2. This CDR3 has 18 amino acids. Trimming at V came to 1 base and at J to 3 bases, leaving 11 bases not matched to a gene. Germline loops: CDR1 MDHEN, CDR2 SYDVKM. For the CDR3, the DNA is TGTGCCAGCAGTTTATCTGCGGGGGGTCTGTGGGGCAAAAACATTCAGTACTTC. It specifies CASSLSAGGLWGKNIQYF.

The rearrangement links TRBV5-1 to TRBJ1-5; no firm D call. Between the trimmed V and J ends, which lost 0 bases and 4 bases, there was a span of 20 bases. Germline CDR1 is SGHRS and CDR2 is YFSETQ. This CDR3 contains 18 residues. The CDR3 loop reads CASSLEVTRRGSNQPQHF. The CDR3 region has the DNA TGCGCCAGCAGCTTGGAAGTCACCAGGCGGGGAAGTAATCAGCCCCAGCATTTT.

The chain combines TRBV11-2 with TRBJ1-2; 9 bases align to TRBD1. The CDR3 runs 15 residues. J gave up 6 bases and V 3 bases, and 8 bases lay outside the gene matches. Looked up from germline, CDR1 is SGHAT and CDR2 is FQNNGV. DNA for the CDR3: TGTGCCAGCAGCTTGGTCGGGGACAGGGCCGATGGCTACACCTTC. This encodes CASSLVGDRADGYTF.

The chain combines TRBV7-8 with TRBJ2-1, with 9 bases lining up with TRBD2. The junction had 6 bases not matched to a gene; V was cut back by 5 bases and J by 7 bases. CDR3 size: 14 residues. The germline V gene has CDR1 SGHVS and CDR2 FQNEAQ. The CDR3 here is CASSGSGGRNEQFF. The CDR3 region has the DNA TGTGCCAGCAGCGGTAGCGGGGGACGGAATGAGCAGTTCTTC.